This T cell receptor (beta chain) came from a study of blood T cells in healthy people across ages. Across the study: Template switching captured about one barcoded beta molecule per two T cells.

Sample-barcoded 5' priming and a J-beta primer mix drove a second PCR of about 6 to 12 cycles. TCRdb used MiXCR to reprocess the 5' RACE reads, holding one entry per CDR3 protein. The profile shows approximately 580,000 distinct CDR3 sequences, around 24% of them singletons. The CDR3 contains 15 residues. General observations from the study: With donor CMV status unknown, expanded clonotype changes were possibly confounded. Comparison with aged donors showed that long-lived donors had more naive CD4+ cells and higher diversity.

Donors ranged from roughly 6 to 90 years old and were healthy Caucasians in Russia. There are a few counts of this clonotype. Its antigen remains unidentified. The data also belong to a second study, concerning T cells of mothers and their children.

The specimen was blood. This rearrangement joins TRBV12-3 or TRBV12-4 to TRBJ2-5; a possible D gene is TRBD1 (6 bases). The DNA matches TRBJ2-7 better at its end, which makes the J call doubtful. The receptor's source is a boy aged 5-17 years in good health. The CDR3 DNA follows: TGTGCCAGCAGTGCCAGGGGTTTCGAAGGGCACGAGCAGTACTTC. This encodes CASSARGFEGHEQYF.